This T cell receptor (beta chain) was captured by sequencing in a study of human T cells and chemical hapten exposure. Each cDNA molecule in the library carried unique molecular identifiers. MiXCR, applied by TCRdb to the RACE reads, yields one record per CDR3 protein. The table lists tens of thousands of distinct CDR3 sequences, less than 15% of them singletons. This CDR3 is built from 15 residues. Germline V lookup: CDR1 SGHVS, CDR2 FQNEAQ. V lost 4 bases, J lost 3 bases, and 12 bases lay in between. This clonotype was detected many times. Time point defined: pre-sensitization, week 0. As for treatment: therapeutic diphenylcyclopropenone sensitization with weekly scalp DPC. Investigators collected blood before applying each patch test.

This clonotype was obtained from a woman aged 45 to 65 with alopecia areata. Some clones in this sample may be carry-over from other donors' samples. The chain carries TRBV7-8 and TRBJ1-4; no firm D call. Material: whole blood, obtained in connection with sensitization to the hapten diphenylcyclopropenone (DPC). CDR3 nucleotide sequence: TGTGCCAGCAGCTCGAGACGGCTATCTAATGAAAAACTGTTTTTT. This sequence encodes CASSSRRLSNEKLFF.